This T cell receptor (beta chain) was obtained from a study of blood T cell repertoires in COVID-19. Here immunoSEQ multiplex PCR was the method, and the copy in TCRdb shows in-frame clones only, minus some. This table has some 150,000 clones, more than 70% appearing once. Trimming left V 3 bases short and J 2 bases short, with 11 bases between. Germline loops: CDR1 DFQATT, CDR2 SNEGSKA (reference sequence). The CDR3 contains 14 residues. This TCR came from a woman aged 45 to 65 with acute or convalescent COVID-19. V is TRBV20-1 and J is TRBJ1-5; possibly TRBD1 for D (5 bases). Sequencing input: peripheral blood. The CDR3 coding sequence is TGCAGTGCTAGTAAGGGACTTGGCAATCAGCCCCAGCATTTT. It translates to CSASKGLGNQPQHF.